These 10 T cell receptor beta chains were all obtained from the same sample, sequenced in a study of T cells in Graves' hyperthyroidism and ophthalmopathy. RNA transcripts provided the source from which TCR beta CDR3 regions were amplified. Primed by the HTBI set, a first-round RT-PCR was run on the TCR CDR3. TCRdb reprocessed the multiplex PCR reads via MiXCR and lists one record per CDR3 protein. There are about 770,000 distinct CDR3 sequences in the sample; roughly a sixth occur only once, and 15% to 20% lies in the top ten. The sample taken for sequencing was blood. The receptors stem from a woman in her fifties or sixties with Graves' hyperthyroidism that later progressed to Graves' ophthalmopathy.

This clonotype turned up a few times. The chain links TRBV20-1 to TRBJ1-4; D is perhaps TRBD1 (5 bases). The ends were cut back, 0 bases at V and 0 bases at J, with 8 bases in the middle. There are 15 residues in the CDR3. In germline, CDR1 is DFQATT, CDR2 SNEGSKA (reference sequence). The CDR3 reads CSARDTGATNEKLFF. As DNA, the CDR3 is TGCAGTGCTAGAGATACGGGGGCAACTAATGAAAAACTGTTTTTT.

This clonotype was recorded a few times. The V and J genes are TRBV4-1 and TRBJ1-2; D remains unclear. V shed 0 bases and J shed 1 base, with 18 bases lying between them. The CDR3 spans 18 residues. CDR1 and CDR2 (germline): MGHRA, YSYEKL. CDR3 nucleotide sequence: TGCGCCAGCAGCCAAGAAGTAAGTTCGGGGAATCTTAACTATGGCTACACCTTC. Protein sequence: CASSQEVSSGNLNYGYTF.

This clonotype was detected ten times or more. The chain uses TRBV11-2 and TRBJ1-4; D may be TRBD1 (6 bases). The germline CDR1 and CDR2 sequences are SGHAT and FQNNGV. V lost 4 bases to trimming and J lost 8 bases, with 14 bases between them. The CDR3 has 14 amino acids. The CDR3 DNA reads TGTGCCAGCAGCTCCCCCAGCGGGGGCGAAAAACTGTTTTTT. It codes for CASSSPSGGEKLFF.

This clonotype has a handful of counts. This chain connects TRBV20-1 to TRBJ1-3; no reliable D call. The germline gives CDR1 DFQATT, CDR2 SNEGSKA (reference sequence). This CDR3 is 12 amino acids long. Trimming took 6 bases from V and 0 from J, leaving 6 bases between them. The CDR3 sequence: CSAEVSGNTIYF. The CDR3 DNA is TGCAGTGCCGAGGTCTCTGGAAACACCATATATTTT.

This clonotype was detected only once. V and J are TRBV10-3 and TRBJ1-4, with D tentatively TRBD1 (5 bases). With 4 bases removed from V and 0 bases from J, the gap between germline ends came to 9 bases. The length of the CDR3 is 15 residues. The germline CDR1 and CDR2 sequences are ENHRY and SYGVKD. CDR3: CAISAGRPTNEKLFF. The CDR3 DNA sequence: TGTGCCATCAGTGCAGGGAGACCAACTAATGAAAAACTGTTTTTT.

This clonotype was counted between two and nine times. The rearrangement joins TRBV27 to TRBJ1-4, with D uncertain. CDR1 MNHEY and CDR2 SMNVEV come from the germline V gene (reference sequence). V dropped 3 bases and J dropped 6 bases, with 14 bases sitting between them. This CDR3 region has 15 residues. The CDR3 loop is CASSLWWGRDEKLFF. DNA for the CDR3: TGTGCCAGCAGTTTGTGGTGGGGAAGGGATGAAAAACTGTTTTTT.

This clonotype was observed many times. One end of the junction fails to match germline, which may point to a read error. This CDR3 is CASSSSSGVQETQYF. CDR3 DNA sequence: TGTGCTAGCAGCTCTTCCTCTGGGGTCCAAGAGACCCAGTACTTC. The rearrangement uses TRBV7-7 and TRBJ2-5, with D uncertain. The CDR3 sequence is 15 residues long. Germline assignment: CDR1 SSHAT and CDR2 FNYEAQ (reference sequence). Filled out from reference TRBV7-7 and TRBJ2-5, the complete variable domain reads GAGVSQSPRYKVTKRGQDVTLRCDPISSHATLYWYQQALGQGPEFLTYFNYEAQPDKSGLPSDRFSAERPEGSISTLTIQRTEQRDSAMYRCASSSSSGVQETQYFGPGTRLLVL.

As for this clonotype: Germline is not matched at one junction end, which may reflect a read error. V usage is TRBV6-1 and J usage is TRBJ2-2; D is possibly TRBD1 (6 bases). Per germline, CDR1 MNHNS and CDR2 SASEGT. The CDR3 totals 14 residues. The CDR3: CACSDTGFPGELFF. As DNA, the CDR3 is TGTGCCTGCAGTGATACAGGGTTTCCCGGGGAGCTGTTTTTT.

This clonotype was counted many times. This sequence joins TRBV7-9 and TRBJ1-2; D is ambiguous. This CDR3 comprises 14 residues. Trimming shortened V by 5 bases and J by 1 base, and 11 bases separated the two germline ends. Germline loops: CDR1 SEHNR, CDR2 FQNEAQ (reference sequence). The CDR3 loop reads CASSAAGHNYGYTF. CDR3 DNA sequence: TGTGCCAGCAGCGCCGCGGGTCATAACTATGGCTACACCTTC.

This clonotype was recorded at least ten times. V gene TRBV18 combines with J gene TRBJ2-1, with a possible D match to TRBD1 (6 bases). The length of the CDR3 is 15 residues. The V gene lost 1 base and the J gene lost 8 bases, with 15 bases spanning the gap. The germline gives CDR1 KGHSH, CDR2 LQKENI. CDR3 sequence: CASSPRASPGDEQFF. The CDR3 DNA reads as TGTGCCAGCTCACCACGTGCTAGCCCAGGGGATGAGCAGTTCTTC.